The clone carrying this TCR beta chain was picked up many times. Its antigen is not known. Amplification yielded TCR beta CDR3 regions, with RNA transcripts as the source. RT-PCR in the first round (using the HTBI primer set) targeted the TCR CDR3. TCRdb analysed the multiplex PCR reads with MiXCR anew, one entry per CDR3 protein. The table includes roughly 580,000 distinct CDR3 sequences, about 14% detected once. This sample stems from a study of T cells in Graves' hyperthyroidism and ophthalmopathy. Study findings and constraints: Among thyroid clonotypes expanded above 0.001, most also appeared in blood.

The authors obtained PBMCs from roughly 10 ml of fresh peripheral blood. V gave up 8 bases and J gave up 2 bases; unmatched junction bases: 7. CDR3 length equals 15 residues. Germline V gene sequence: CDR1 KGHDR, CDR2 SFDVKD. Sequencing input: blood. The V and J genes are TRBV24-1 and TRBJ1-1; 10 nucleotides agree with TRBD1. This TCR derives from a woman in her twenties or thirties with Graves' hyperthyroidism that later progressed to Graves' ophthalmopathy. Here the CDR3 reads CATNSGQGGNTEAFF. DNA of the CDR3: TGTGCCACCAACTCAGGACAGGGGGGTAACACTGAAGCTTTCTTT.